What follows are 16 T cell receptor beta chains derived from one specimen sequenced in a study of blood T cell repertoires in COVID-19. Generated by immunoSEQ multiplex PCR, the TCRdb table keeps only in-frame clones and is missing some. The repertoire has about 98,000 clones, more than 75% of them found once; the top ten carry less than 5%. The sequenced material came from peripheral blood. These receptors all stem from a human donor in a cohort sampled during active COVID-19.

V and J are TRBV28 and TRBJ2-2; a possible D gene is TRBD1 (6 bases). Germline V gene data show CDR1 as MDHEN and CDR2 as SYDVKM. Trimming pared 6 bases from V and 2 bases from J, leaving 22 bases between. The CDR3 runs to 18 residues. CDR3 protein: CASSANIYRDTNTGELFF. The CDR3 DNA reads TGTGCCAGCAGCGCAAATATTTACCGGGACACAAACACCGGGGAGCTGTTTTTT.

The rearrangement uses TRBV24-1 and TRBJ2-1; 9 nucleotides line up with TRBD1. The germline CDR1 and CDR2 sequences are KGHDR and SFDVKD. The CDR3 runs 17 residues. After removal of 3 bases from V and 5 bases from J, the junction contained 10 bases not matched to a gene. CDR3 DNA sequence: TGTGCCACCAGTGATACTCAGGGACAGGGCACCCACAATGAGCAGTTCTTC. As protein: CATSDTQGQGTHNEQFF.

This chain joins TRBV9 and TRBJ2-1; TRBD1 agrees at 10 bases. Per germline, CDR1 SGDLS and CDR2 YYNGEE. The CDR3 runs 16 residues. Trimming at V came to 0 bases and at J to 8 bases, leaving 8 bases not matched to a gene. CDR3 in amino acids: CASSVEGQGIKYEQFF. The CDR3 bases are TGTGCCAGCAGCGTAGAGGGACAGGGGATTAAATATGAGCAGTTCTTC.

This rearrangement joins TRBV28 to TRBJ1-5, with 8 bases fitting TRBD1. The CDR3 extends over 18 amino acids. J gave up 0 bases and V 4 bases, and 11 bases lay outside the gene matches. Germline V CDR1 and CDR2: MDHEN, SYDVKM. The CDR3 DNA sequence: TGTGCCAGCAGTTCGACAGGGGTCTTATTGTATAGCAATCAGCCCCAGCATTTT. This sequence encodes CASSSTGVLLYSNQPQHF.

V is TRBV5-4 and J is TRBJ2-3, with 9 nucleotides matching TRBD2. Germline-derived CDR1 and CDR2 are SGHNT and YYREEE (reference sequence). With 4 bases clipped from V and 4 bases from J, the junction kept 10 bases outside the gene matches. The CDR3 runs 16 residues. For the CDR3, the DNA is TGTGCCAGCAGCACCGGAGGAGCGGGGGGATCAGATACGCAGTATTTT. Translated, it gives CASSTGGAGGSDTQYF. Full variable domain (outside the CDR3, taken from reference TRBV5-4 and TRBJ2-3): ETGVTQSPTHLIKTRGQQVTLRCSSQSGHNTVSWYQQALGQGPQFIFQYYREEENGRGNFPPRFSGLQFPNYSSELNVNALELDDSALYLCASSTGGAGGSDTQYFGPGTRLTVL.

The V gene is TRBV25-1, the J gene TRBJ1-1; D uncertain. The CDR3 totals 15 residues. Trimming took 2 bases from V and 10 from J, leaving 20 bases between them. The germline gives CDR1 MGHDK, CDR2 SYGVNS. CDR3 bases: TGTGCCAGCAGTGAAGGCTGGGAGGGCGGGTTGTTAGCTTTCTTT. Amino acids: CASSEGWEGGLLAFF.

The chain is built from TRBV9 and TRBJ1-2, with D possibly TRBD1 on 6 matching bases. Germline CDR1 SGDLS, CDR2 YYNGEE. This CDR3 region has 12 residues. V dropped 4 bases and J dropped 2 bases, with 6 bases sitting between them. This CDR3 is CASSTGNYGYTF. The CDR3 DNA reads TGTGCCAGCAGCACAGGGAACTATGGCTACACCTTC.

A single count supports this clone. This chain's CDR3 is CASSFRRGRTDTQYF. In DNA form, the CDR3 reads TGTGCCAGCAGCTTTCGGCGGGGACGCACAGATACGCAGTATTTT. The chain has TRBV5-4 and TRBJ2-3; possible D gene TRBD2, 6 bases. V shed 2 bases and J shed 1 base, with 11 bases lying between them. CDR3 length equals 15 residues. The germline V gene encodes CDR1 SGHNT and CDR2 YYREEE (reference sequence).

The genes are TRBV5-4 and TRBJ2-7; 8 nucleotides agree with TRBD1. Germline trimming cut 3 bases from V and 3 bases from J; bases unmatched to any gene: 8. CDR1 is SGHNT, CDR2 YYREEE, per germline (reference sequence). This CDR3 is built from 15 residues. CDR3 coding DNA: TGTGCCAGCAGCTCACTCCGGGACAGGTTCTACGAGCAGTACTTC. It encodes CASSSLRDRFYEQYF.

This sequence joins TRBV6-6 and TRBJ2-7; 9 nucleotides match TRBD1. In germline, CDR1 is MNHNY, CDR2 SVGAGI (reference sequence). The CDR3 has 13 residues. V lost 4 bases to trimming and J lost 12 bases; unmatched junction nucleotides: 10. The CDR3 sequence is CASSLRTGEGRYF. Written as DNA, the CDR3 is TGTGCCAGCAGTTTGCGGACAGGGGAGGGGCGGTACTTC.

This chain links TRBV7-2 with TRBJ1-2; possibly TRBD1 for D (5 bases). V shed 5 bases and J shed 5 bases, with 15 bases lying between them. This CDR3 has 14 amino acids. The germline V gene has CDR1 SGHTA and CDR2 FQGNSA. The CDR3 loop reads CASSPTGGGYGYTF. The DNA of the CDR3 is TGTGCCAGCAGCCCGACTGGGGGGGGTTATGGCTACACCTTC.

The gene calls are TRBV7-2 and TRBJ2-5, with D maybe TRBD2 (6 bases). CDR1 is SGHTA, CDR2 FQGNSA, per germline. The CDR3 runs to 14 residues. Trimming shortened V by 2 bases and J by 6 bases, and 13 bases separated the two germline ends. The CDR3 region is CASSLPRLGQTQYF. The CDR3 DNA is TGTGCCAGCAGCTTACCAAGACTAGGGCAGACCCAGTACTTC.

This chain connects TRBV2 to TRBJ2-1; D may be TRBD1 (5 bases). This CDR3 region has 18 residues. Looked up from germline, CDR1 is SNHLY and CDR2 is FYNNEI. V lost 0 bases and J lost 0, with 15 bases in between. The CDR3 DNA is TGTGCCAGCAGTGAAGCAAGGGGCGATACCTTCTCCTACAATGAGCAGTTCTTC. Residues: CASSEARGDTFSYNEQFF. The full variable domain, in which reference TRBV2 and TRBJ2-1 provide the parts outside the CDR3, is EPEVTQTPSHQVTQMGQEVILRCVPISNHLYFYWYRQILGQKVEFLVSFYNNEISEKSEIFDDQFSVERPDGSNFTLKIRSTKLEDSAMYFCASSEARGDTFSYNEQFFGPGTRLTVL.

The gene calls are TRBV11-2 and TRBJ2-6; TRBD1 might be the D (6 bases). V lost 3 bases and J lost 0, with 15 bases in between. The length of the CDR3 is 18 residues. Looked up from germline, CDR1 is SGHAT and CDR2 is FQNNGV. This CDR3 reads CASSLGARGPSGANVLTF. CDR3 sequence (DNA): TGTGCCAGCAGCTTGGGGGCCAGGGGCCCCTCTGGGGCCAACGTCCTGACTTTC.

This clone was counted a single time. The rearrangement links TRBV27 to TRBJ1-3; 11 bases are a match to TRBD1. The CDR3 runs 16 residues. The germline CDR1 and CDR2 sequences are MNHEY and SMNVEV (reference sequence). V was pared by 5 bases and J by 3 bases, with 6 bases of the junction left unmatched. This chain's CDR3 is CASSPGQGARGNTIYF. CDR3 nucleotide sequence: TGTGCCAGCAGTCCCGGACAGGGGGCGCGTGGAAACACCATATATTTT.

V and J are TRBV11-3 and TRBJ1-2, with a weak D call TRBD1 (6 bases). The CDR3 loop spans 14 amino acids. CDR1 and CDR2 (germline): SGHNT, YENEEA. V was clipped by 1 base and J by 8 bases, with 14 bases between them. The CDR3 DNA reads as TGTGCCAGCAGCTTAGGGCCAGGGGCCTTCGGCTACACCTTC. Its translation is CASSLGPGAFGYTF.